This is a list of T cell receptor beta chains from one sample in a study of cytomegalovirus exposure and HLA in healthy donors. Produced via immunoSEQ multiplex PCR; TCRdb's table is partial and in-frame only. The sample includes 130,000 or so clones, under 90% of them seen just once. Sequencing used PBMCs. The receptors originated from a man aged 30 to 39 in good health and CMV-seronegative. CDR3s include the opening cysteine and the closing phenylalanine or tryptophan. Fields, in order: clone size, D gene, V gene, J gene, CDR3 protein, CDR3 DNA. The D gene is left open where the match is weak. Expanded clones get a size class; other rows say once, few or many, or leave the size out.

>-|TRBD2|TRBV7-2|TRBJ2-5
CASSLVPSGGIETQYF
TGTGCCAGCAGCTTAGTCCCTAGCGGGGGCATAGAGACCCAGTACTTC
>-|TRBD1|TRBV7-6|TRBJ2-7
CASSSGGPYEQYF
TGTGCCAGCAGCTCAGGGGGCCCCTACGAGCAGTACTTC
>-|TRBD1|TRBV30|TRBJ1-1
CAWSLRGQLMNTEAFF
TGTGCCTGGAGCCTCAGGGGACAGCTGATGAACACTGAAGCTTTCTTT
>-|TRBD1|TRBV7-7|TRBJ2-5
CASSLAQGQETQYF
TGTGCCAGCAGCTTAGCACAGGGGCAGGAGACCCAGTACTTC
>-|-|TRBV18|TRBJ1-3
CASSPRGGSGNTIYF
TGTGCCAGCTCACCACGCGGGGGCTCTGGAAACACCATATATTTT
>-|-|TRBV6-6|TRBJ2-7
CASRLEPREQYF
TGTGCCAGCAGGCTGGAACCTAGAGAGCAGTACTTC
>-|-|TRBV5-4|TRBJ2-7
CASSLAQGSRSYEQYF
TGTGCCAGCAGCTTGGCCCAGGGGAGTCGGTCCTACGAGCAGTACTTC
>-|-|TRBV28|TRBJ1-4
CASSLQFFNEKLFF
TGTGCCAGCAGCCTACAGTTCTTTAATGAAAAACTGTTTTTT
>-|-|TRBV6-5|TRBJ2-5
CASSTHQTSETQYF
TGTGCCAGCAGCACCCACCAGACTTCAGAGACCCAGTACTTC
>-|TRBD1|TRBV5-8|TRBJ1-5
CASSSGTGTANQPQHF
TGTGCCAGCAGCTCGGGAACCGGGACAGCGAATCAGCCCCAGCATTTT
>once|-|TRBV7-9|TRBJ2-7
CASSFPGSSYEQYF
TGTGCCAGCAGCTTTCCTGGGAGCTCCTACGAGCAGTACTTC
>-|TRBD1|TRBV7-9|TRBJ1-1
CASSSWTGTEAFF
TGTGCCAGCAGCTCCTGGACAGGCACTGAAGCTTTCTTT
>-|TRBD1|TRBV10-3|TRBJ1-5
CAISSDRGFQPQHF
TGTGCCATCAGCTCGGACAGGGGGTTTCAGCCCCAGCATTTT
>-|TRBD1|TRBV27|TRBJ2-2
CASSLRDRGTGELFF
TGTGCCAGCAGTTTAAGGGACAGGGGAACCGGGGAGCTGTTTTTT
>-|-|TRBV6-1|TRBJ1-5
CASQVVNSNQPQHF
TGTGCCAGCCAGGTGGTTAATAGCAATCAGCCCCAGCATTTT
>-|-|TRBV6-1|TRBJ1-4
CASRTWGTGSEKLFF
TGTGCCAGCAGGACCTGGGGTACAGGAAGCGAAAAACTGTTTTTT
>-|-|TRBV29-1|TRBJ2-7
CSVGDSPYEQYF
TGCAGCGTGGGCGACAGCCCCTACGAGCAGTACTTC
>-|TRBD1|TRBV28|TRBJ1-5
CASRGDRGQLISNQPQHF
TGTGCCAGCAGGGGGGACAGGGGGCAATTGATAAGCAATCAGCCCCAGCATTTT
>few|-|TRBV2|TRBJ2-2
CASSEQNTGELFF
TGTGCCAGCAGTGAACAGAACACCGGGGAGCTGTTTTTT
>-|-|TRBV6-5|TRBJ2-1
CASSFSGQHGQFF
TGTGCCAGCAGTTTCAGTGGACAGCACGGGCAGTTCTTC
>-|-|TRBV27|TRBJ1-2
CASSLQAQGYGYTF
TGTGCCAGCAGTTTACAGGCACAGGGCTATGGCTACACCTTC
>-|TRBD2|TRBV28|TRBJ2-1
CASQAIGGGLGEQFF
TGTGCCAGCCAAGCTATTGGCGGGGGGTTGGGTGAGCAGTTCTTC
>few|-|TRBV4-1|TRBJ1-3
CASSQDQGFGEYF
TGCGCCAGCAGCCAAGATCAGGGGTTTGGAGAATATTTT
>few|TRBD1|TRBV5-1|TRBJ1-6
CASSLGGQGPHSPLHF
TGCGCCAGCAGCTTGGGGGGACAGGGACCGCATTCACCCCTCCACTTT
>-|-|TRBV28|TRBJ2-2
CASSPGTRTGELFF
TGTGCCAGCAGTCCGGGAACACGCACCGGGGAGCTGTTTTTT
>-|TRBD1|TRBV6-1|TRBJ2-7
CASRGTGTYEQYF
TGTGCCAGCAGGGGGACAGGGACCTACGAGCAGTACTTC
>-|-|TRBV11-2|TRBJ2-7
CASSLVHSLSYEQYF
TGTGCCAGCAGCTTAGTCCACAGCCTCTCCTACGAGCAGTACTTC
>-|-|TRBV5-4|TRBJ2-5
CASSLPGGVRETQYF
TGTGCCAGCAGCTTACCAGGCGGGGTTAGGGAGACCCAGTACTTC
>once|TRBD1|TRBV5-6|TRBJ1-1
CASSLERRGRVGNTEAFF
TGTGCCAGCAGCCTAGAACGCAGGGGGCGAGTGGGGAACACTGAAGCTTTCTTT